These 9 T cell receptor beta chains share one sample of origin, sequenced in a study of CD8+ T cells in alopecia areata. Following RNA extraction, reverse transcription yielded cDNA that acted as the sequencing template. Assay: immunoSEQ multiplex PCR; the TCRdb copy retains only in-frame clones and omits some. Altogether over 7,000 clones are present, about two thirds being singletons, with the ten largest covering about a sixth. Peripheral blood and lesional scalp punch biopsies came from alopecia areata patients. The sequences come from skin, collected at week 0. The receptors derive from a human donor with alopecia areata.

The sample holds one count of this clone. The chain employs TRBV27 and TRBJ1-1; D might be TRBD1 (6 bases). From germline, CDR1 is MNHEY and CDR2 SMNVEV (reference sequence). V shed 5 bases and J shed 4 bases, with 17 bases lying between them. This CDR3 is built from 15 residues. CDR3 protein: CASSPAQGKATEAFF. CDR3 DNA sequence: TGTGCCAGCAGTCCTGCTCAGGGGAAGGCCACTGAAGCTTTCTTT.

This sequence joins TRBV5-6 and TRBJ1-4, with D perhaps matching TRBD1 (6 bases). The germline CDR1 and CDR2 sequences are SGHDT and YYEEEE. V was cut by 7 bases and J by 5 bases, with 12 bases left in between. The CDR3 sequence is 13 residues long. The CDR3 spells CASRGQLNEKLFF. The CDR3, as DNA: TGTGCCAGCCGGGGGCAGTTGAATGAAAAACTGTTTTTT.

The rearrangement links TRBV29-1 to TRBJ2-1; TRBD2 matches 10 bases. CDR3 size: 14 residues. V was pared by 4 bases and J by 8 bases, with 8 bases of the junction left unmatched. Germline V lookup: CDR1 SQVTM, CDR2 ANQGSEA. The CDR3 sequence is CSVVVAGGWDEQFF. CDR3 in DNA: TGCAGCGTTGTTGTAGCGGGGGGCTGGGATGAGCAGTTCTTC.

The CDR3 protein is CASSELSRRGYTF. The DNA of the CDR3 is TGTGCCAGCAGTGAACTCTCTCGTCGTGGCTACACCTTC. The chain couples TRBV2 to TRBJ1-2; D unresolved. CDR3 size: 13 residues. V was cut by 2 bases and J by 7 bases, with 11 bases left in between. Germline lookup yields CDR1 SNHLY and CDR2 FYNNEI.

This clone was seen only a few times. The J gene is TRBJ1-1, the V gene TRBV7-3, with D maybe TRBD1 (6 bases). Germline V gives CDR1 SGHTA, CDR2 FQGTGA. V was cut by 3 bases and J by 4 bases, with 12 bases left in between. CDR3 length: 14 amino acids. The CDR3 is CASSFRGQGTEAFF. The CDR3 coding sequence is TGTGCCAGCAGCTTTCGGGGGCAAGGCACTGAAGCTTTCTTT. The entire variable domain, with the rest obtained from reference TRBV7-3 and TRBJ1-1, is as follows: GAGVSQTPSNKVTEKGKYVELRCDPISGHTALYWYRQSLGQGPEFLIYFQGTGAADDSGLPNDRFFAVRPEGSVSTLKIQRTERGDSAVYLCASSFRGQGTEAFFGQGTRLTVV.

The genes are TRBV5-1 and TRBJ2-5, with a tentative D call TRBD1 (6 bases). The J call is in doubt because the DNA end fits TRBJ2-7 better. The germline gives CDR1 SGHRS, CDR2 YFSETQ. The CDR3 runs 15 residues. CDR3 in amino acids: CASSEGTTRVHEQYF. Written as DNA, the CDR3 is TGCGCCAGCAGCGAAGGGACAACGAGGGTCCACGAGCAGTACTTC.

The CDR3 nucleotides read TGCGCCAGCAGCTCGAGGGGAACTGAAGCTTTCTTT. Protein sequence: CASSSRGTEAFF. This chain uses TRBV5-1 with TRBJ1-1, with D tentatively TRBD1 (5 bases). Trimming left V 3 bases short and J 5 bases short, with 8 bases between. The CDR3 totals 12 residues. Germline V gene data show CDR1 as SGHRS and CDR2 as YFSETQ.

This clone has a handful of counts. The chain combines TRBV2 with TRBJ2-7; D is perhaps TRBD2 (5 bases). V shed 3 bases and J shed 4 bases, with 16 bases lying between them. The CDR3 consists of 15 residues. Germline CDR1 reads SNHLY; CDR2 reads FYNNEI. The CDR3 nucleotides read TGTGCCAGCAGTGAGTTTGGCGGGCCCGATTACGAGCAGTACTTC. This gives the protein CASSEFGGPDYEQYF. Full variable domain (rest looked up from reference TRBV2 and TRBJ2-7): EPEVTQTPSHQVTQMGQEVILRCVPISNHLYFYWYRQILGQKVEFLVSFYNNEISEKSEIFDDQFSVERPDGSNFTLKIRSTKLEDSAMYFCASSEFGGPDYEQYFGPGTRLTVT.

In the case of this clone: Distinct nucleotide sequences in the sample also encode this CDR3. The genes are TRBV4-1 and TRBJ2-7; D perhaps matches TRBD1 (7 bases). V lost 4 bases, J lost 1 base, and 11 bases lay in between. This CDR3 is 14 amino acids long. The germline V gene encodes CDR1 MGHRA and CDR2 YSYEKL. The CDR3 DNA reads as TGCGCCAGCAGCCGCGGGACAGCTTCCTACGAGCAGTACTTC. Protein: CASSRGTASYEQYF.